Shown below are 28 T cell receptor beta chains from a single sample sequenced in a study of OX40 agonist ivuxolimab in advanced cancers. Using immunoSEQ multiplex PCR, the repertoire was profiled, and TCRdb retains in-frame clones only, with some absent. The sample holds more than 80,000 clones; roughly 87% are singletons and the top ten take approximately 1.3%. The sequences come from CD4+ or CD8+ T cells sorted from blood, collected in a trial of the OX40 agonist ivuxolimab. Receptor source: an adult with an advanced solid tumor such as melanoma, head and neck, liver or kidney cancer.

The V and J genes are TRBV5-6 and TRBJ1-5, with D possibly matching TRBD1 (6 bases). This CDR3 spans 14 amino acids. V was trimmed by 2 bases and J by 6 bases, leaving 12 bases between them. CDR1 and CDR2 (germline): SGHDT, YYEEEE. The CDR3 sequence is CASSFGQGRQPQHF. The CDR3 DNA sequence: TGTGCCAGCAGCTTTGGGCAGGGGCGTCAGCCCCAGCATTTT.

CDR3 DNA sequence: TGTGCCAGCACCCACTTGGGTAGTATTACCTCTGGGGCCAACGTCCTGACTTTC. It specifies CASTHLGSITSGANVLTF. V gene TRBV21-1 combines with J gene TRBJ2-6. TRBV21-1 is labeled a pseudogene. The length of the CDR3 is 18 residues.

The chain couples TRBV14 to TRBJ2-7, with D possibly matching TRBD1 (6 bases). Germline lookup yields CDR1 SGHDN and CDR2 FVKESK. Trimming left V 4 bases short and J 4 bases short, with 8 bases between. The CDR3 has 12 residues. The CDR3 spells CASSLTGYEQYF. CDR3 nucleotides: TGTGCCAGCAGCCTTACAGGGTACGAGCAGTACTTC.

The chain recombines TRBV5-1 with TRBJ2-5; the match to TRBD1 covers 10 bases. The V and J ends lost 5 bases and 4 bases, in that order; junction bases with no gene match: 14. The CDR3 covers 17 residues. Germline lookup yields CDR1 SGHRS and CDR2 YFSETQ. CDR3 sequence: CASSVGQGLHSGETQYF. CDR3 bases: TGCGCCAGCAGTGTGGGACAGGGGTTACATTCCGGAGAGACCCAGTACTTC. The full variable domain, rest sourced from reference TRBV5-1 and TRBJ2-5, is KAGVTQTPRYLIKTRGQQVTLSCSPISGHRSVSWYQQTPGQGLQFLFEYFSETQRNKGNFPGRFSGRQFSNSRSEMNVSTLELGDSALYLCASSVGQGLHSGETQYFGPGTRLLVL.

This clone was counted once. CDR3 DNA: TGCGCCAGCAGCCAAGATTCTTACGAACGTAACTCCTACGAGCAGTACTTC. Translated: CASSQDSYERNSYEQYF. This chain uses TRBV4-1 with TRBJ2-7; no definite D call. Germline CDR1 is MGHRA and CDR2 is YSYEKL. The CDR3 spans 17 residues. V lost 0 bases to trimming and J lost 0 bases, with 15 bases between them.

V and J are TRBV7-2 and TRBJ2-1; D not resolved. The V and J ends lost 5 bases and 3 bases respectively, with 17 bases between them. CDR3 length equals 16 residues. Germline V CDR1 and CDR2: SGHTA, FQGNSA. The CDR3, as DNA: TGTGCCAGCAGCCCAAGTCGAGGCAGTAGCTACAATGAGCAGTTCTTC. It translates to CASSPSRGSSYNEQFF.

V usage is TRBV4-1 and J usage is TRBJ1-2; D is possibly TRBD1 (5 bases). The CDR3 is made up of 15 amino acids. Trimming removed 6 bases from V and 4 bases from J, with 18 bases in between. Germline CDR1 reads MGHRA; CDR2 reads YSYEKL. The CDR3 coding sequence is TGCGCCAGCAGTCTGACCATCGACAGCCGCTATGGCTACACCTTC. Residues: CASSLTIDSRYGYTF.

The chain has TRBV6-1 and TRBJ1-5; 7 bases map to TRBD1. V shed 7 bases and J 3 bases; nucleotides not matched to a gene: 9. The CDR3 is 15 amino acids. Germline V gene lookup returns CDR1 MNHNS and CDR2 SASEGT. The chain's CDR3 is CASTPTGAYNQPQHF. CDR3 DNA: TGTGCCAGCACCCCAACAGGGGCCTACAATCAGCCCCAGCATTTT.

This chain connects TRBV5-5 to TRBJ2-7, with 12 bases identical to TRBD1. CDR3 size: 15 residues. Per germline, CDR1 SGHKS and CDR2 YYEKEE (reference sequence). J lost 1 base, V lost 4 bases, and 3 bases had no gene match. The CDR3 DNA follows: TGTGCCAGCAGCCGGGGACAGGGGGCGTCCTACGAGCAGTACTTC. It yields the protein CASSRGQGASYEQYF.

The chain links TRBV5-1 to TRBJ2-5, with D possibly being TRBD2 (5 bases). In germline, CDR1 is SGHRS, CDR2 YFSETQ. The CDR3 contains 14 residues. The V end was cut by 2 bases, the J end by 1 base, with 9 bases between. CDR3 nucleotide sequence: TGCGCCAGCAGCTTACGGGGTTTCCAAGAGACCCAGTACTTC. Its protein is CASSLRGFQETQYF.

V gene TRBV28 combines with J gene TRBJ1-4, with TRBD1 matching over 7 bases. Germline assignment: CDR1 MDHEN and CDR2 SYDVKM. This CDR3 is built from 14 residues. After removal of 6 bases from V and 6 bases from J, the junction contained 7 bases not matched to a gene. CDR3 region: CASSLRGTDEKLFF. The CDR3 DNA reads as TGTGCCAGCAGCCTCAGGGGGACCGATGAAAAACTGTTTTTT.

The chain joins TRBV7-3 to TRBJ2-5; TRBD2 might be the D (6 bases). Trimming took 5 bases from V and 7 from J, leaving 14 bases between them. CDR1 and CDR2 from the germline V gene are SGHTA and FQGTGA. This CDR3 contains 13 residues. This CDR3 reads CASSQGPGGTQYF. CDR3 nucleotides: TGTGCCAGCAGCCAAGGTCCCGGGGGGACCCAGTACTTC.

The chain uses TRBV6-5 and TRBJ2-2; TRBD1 agrees at 8 bases. Germline V gene lookup returns CDR1 MNHEY and CDR2 SVGAGI. The CDR3 totals 14 residues. Trimming removed 10 bases from V and 5 bases from J; junction bases left unmatched: 9. The CDR3 region has the DNA TGTGCCATCAGCGCACAGGGGGTGACCGGGGAGCTGTTTTTT. This sequence encodes CAISAQGVTGELFF.

The chain employs TRBV19 and TRBJ1-4; D is unresolved. Germline lookup yields CDR1 LNHDA and CDR2 SQIVND (reference sequence). Deletions cut 3 bases from V and 3 bases from J, with 11 bases between. This CDR3 region has 15 residues. DNA for the CDR3: TGTGCCAGTAGTATCCCCAGGCAAGCTAATGAAAAACTGTTTTTT. Translation: CASSIPRQANEKLFF.

This clone was seen once. The rearrangement uses TRBV7-9 and TRBJ2-7; 8 nucleotides match TRBD2. V lost 5 bases to trimming and J lost 3 bases; unmatched junction nucleotides: 9. CDR3 size: 15 residues. Germline V gives CDR1 SEHNR, CDR2 FQNEAQ (reference sequence). The CDR3 coding sequence is TGTGCCAGCAGCCCCGCGAGCGGGGGTCGCTACGAGCAGTACTTC. Protein product: CASSPASGGRYEQYF.

The chain has TRBV5-6 and TRBJ1-3, with D unclear. V was clipped by 1 base and J by 4 bases, with 15 bases between them. Germline CDR1 reads SGHDT; CDR2 reads YYEEEE. The CDR3 length is 16 residues. The CDR3 spells CASSLYPGAGGNTIYF. As DNA, the CDR3 is TGTGCCAGCAGCTTGTATCCGGGAGCGGGCGGAAACACCATATATTTT.

The chain has TRBV7-8 and TRBJ2-5; D remains unclear. CDR1 SGHVS and CDR2 FQNEAQ come from the germline V gene. The CDR3 extends over 14 amino acids. V lost 5 bases and J lost 2, with 12 bases in between. The CDR3 reads CASSTGPTQETQYF. In nucleotides, the CDR3 is TGTGCCAGCAGCACCGGGCCTACTCAAGAGACCCAGTACTTC.

The rearrangement joins TRBV5-8 to TRBJ2-2; the match to TRBD2 covers 11 bases. The CDR3 is 16 amino acids. Germline assignment: CDR1 SGHTS and CDR2 YDEGEE. Trimming took 4 bases from V and 8 from J; bases not matched to a gene: 10. CDR3 loop: CASSTGLAAPRGELFF. The CDR3 DNA is TGTGCCAGCAGCACGGGACTAGCGGCACCGCGGGGGGAGCTGTTTTTT.

The chain uses TRBV11-2 and TRBJ2-1; 8 bases agree with TRBD1. The junction had 9 bases not matched to a gene; V was cut back by 3 bases and J by 8 bases. The CDR3 has 15 amino acids. Germline V lookup: CDR1 SGHAT, CDR2 FQNNGV. In nucleotides, the CDR3 is TGTGCCAGCAGCTTGGACAGGGTCGCTGTACATGAGCAGTTCTTC. The encoded protein is CASSLDRVAVHEQFF.

The gene calls are TRBV28 and TRBJ1-6; 7 bases line up with TRBD1. Germline assignment: CDR1 MDHEN and CDR2 SYDVKM. V dropped 6 bases and J dropped 9; count of bases not matched to a gene: 8. This CDR3 contains 14 residues. The CDR3 DNA reads as TGTGCCAGCAGGAGAGGGGGCGCGGGTTCACCCCTCCACTTT. Amino acids: CASRRGGAGSPLHF.

This clone was seen only once. The chain couples TRBV5-1 to TRBJ2-7; 9 bases line up with TRBD2. J gave up 8 bases and V 4 bases, and 13 bases lay outside the gene matches. Germline V gene data show CDR1 as SGHRS and CDR2 as YFSETQ. The CDR3 length is 15 residues. CDR3 amino acids: CASSPRLAGDGKQYF. The CDR3 DNA reads as TGCGCCAGCAGCCCCCGGTTAGCGGGAGATGGGAAGCAGTACTTC.

This clone is a singleton in its sample. This chain connects TRBV6-1 to TRBJ1-1; 10 nucleotides align to TRBD1. Germline V CDR1 and CDR2: MNHNS, SASEGT. Unmatched junction bases numbered 7, after V lost 8 bases and J lost 4 bases. CDR3 length equals 14 residues. The CDR3 spells CASRQGARITEAFF. For the CDR3, the DNA is TGTGCCAGCCGACAGGGGGCGCGAATCACTGAAGCTTTCTTT.

This clone was observed a single time. The chain carries TRBV6-5 and TRBJ2-7; 8 nucleotides align to TRBD1. This CDR3 spans 14 amino acids. Germline assignment: CDR1 MNHEY and CDR2 SVGAGI. Germline trimming cut 4 bases from V and 2 bases from J; bases unmatched to any gene: 4. The CDR3 protein is CASSSGQGTYEQYF. For the CDR3, the DNA is TGTGCCAGCAGTTCCGGACAGGGCACCTACGAGCAGTACTTC.

The chain couples TRBV30 to TRBJ2-7; a possible D gene is TRBD1 (6 bases). Trimming removed 8 bases from V and 2 bases from J, with 16 bases in between. The CDR3 runs to 13 residues. Per germline, CDR1 GTSNPN and CDR2 SVGIG (reference sequence). The CDR3 region is CAGDRDTPYEQYF. CDR3 DNA: TGTGCCGGAGACCGGGACACCCCCTACGAGCAGTACTTC.

The gene calls are TRBV28 and TRBJ2-3; D remains unclear. CDR3 size: 14 residues. Per germline, CDR1 MDHEN and CDR2 SYDVKM. Trimming took 2 bases from V and 4 from J, leaving 10 bases between them. CDR3 DNA: TGTGCCAGCAGTTTAAAAGCTGGGGCAGATACGCAGTATTTT. As protein: CASSLKAGADTQYF. Variable domain in full (rest from reference TRBV28 and TRBJ2-3): DVKVTQSSRYLVKRTGEKVFLECVQDMDHENMFWYRQDPGLGLRLIYFSYDVKMKEKGDIPEGYSVSREKKERFSLILESASTNQTSMYLCASSLKAGADTQYFGPGTRLTVL.

This rearrangement joins TRBV7-2 to TRBJ1-5, with D possibly matching TRBD1 (5 bases). CDR3 length: 15 amino acids. V was trimmed by 0 bases and J by 6 bases, leaving 12 bases between them. CDR1 SGHTA and CDR2 FQGNSA come from the germline V gene. CDR3 in DNA: TGTGCCAGCAGCTTAGCGGGGGGGGTGCTTCAGCCCCAGCATTTT. It is translated as CASSLAGGVLQPQHF.

The rearrangement uses TRBV6-6 and TRBJ1-5, with D possibly TRBD1 on 6 matching bases. V shed 0 bases and J shed 7 bases, with 16 bases lying between them. Germline CDR1 MNHNY, CDR2 SVGAGI (reference sequence). The CDR3 contains 16 residues. The CDR3 DNA is TGTGCCAGCAGTTACTCGGGGTCAGGAGGGGGGCAGCCCCAGCATTTT. This sequence encodes CASSYSGSGGGQPQHF.

The sample holds a few counts of this clone. The chain uses TRBV5-4 and TRBJ2-3; D is uncertain. Germline assignment: CDR1 SGHNT and CDR2 YYREEE (reference sequence). This CDR3 is 13 amino acids long. V dropped 2 bases and J dropped 4 bases, with 8 bases sitting between them. The CDR3 DNA follows: TGTGCCAGCAGCTTTTCGGTGTCAGATACGCAGTATTTT. Translated, it gives CASSFSVSDTQYF.